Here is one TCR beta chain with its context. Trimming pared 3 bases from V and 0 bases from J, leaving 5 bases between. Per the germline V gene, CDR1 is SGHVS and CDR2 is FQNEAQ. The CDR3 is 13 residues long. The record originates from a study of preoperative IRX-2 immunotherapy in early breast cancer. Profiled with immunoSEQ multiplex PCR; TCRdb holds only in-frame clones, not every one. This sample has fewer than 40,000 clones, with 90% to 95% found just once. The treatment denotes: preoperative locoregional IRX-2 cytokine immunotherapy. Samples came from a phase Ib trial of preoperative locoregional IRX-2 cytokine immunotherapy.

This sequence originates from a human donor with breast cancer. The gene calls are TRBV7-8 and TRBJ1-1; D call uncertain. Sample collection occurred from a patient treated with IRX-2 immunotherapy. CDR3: CASSFRMNTEAFF. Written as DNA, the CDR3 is TGTGCCAGCAGCTTCAGGATGAACACTGAAGCTTTCTTT.